Sequencing of this T cell receptor beta chain was carried out in a study of blood T cells in healthy people across ages. Findings of the study overall: The fall in TCR beta diversity per million T cells was roughly linear with age. Conclusively comparing naive with antigen-experienced cells was impossible with unsorted PBMCs.

Isolation of PBMCs gave at least 6.5 million cells per sample. Looked up from germline, CDR1 is GTSNPN and CDR2 is SVGIG (reference sequence). V was cut by 5 bases and J by 8 bases, with 18 bases left in between. This CDR3 has 14 residues. The second PCR ran 7 to 11 cycles with a sample-barcoded 5' primer and J-beta primers. A template-switch adaptor that had 12 random nucleotides put a tag on each cDNA molecule. In TCRdb, the 5' RACE reads were re-called with MiXCR into one record per CDR3 protein. The sample has 1.5 million to 2 million distinct CDR3 sequences, 28% seen once. On this clonotype: Antigen: not known.

Specimen: blood. J is TRBJ1-4 and V is TRBV30; D unclear. This sequence was found in a woman younger than 45 in good health. The CDR3, as DNA: TGTGCCTGGCAAAGGACCACCCAAACCGAAAAACTGTTTTTT. This encodes CAWQRTTQTEKLFF.